This TCR beta chain was documented in a study of shared clonotypes between healthy human individuals. This CDR3 region has 17 residues. Trimming pared 3 bases from V and 4 bases from J, leaving 19 bases between. In germline, CDR1 is MNHNS, CDR2 SASEGT. This clone was observed a single time. TCRdb's table, derived via immunoSEQ multiplex PCR, lists solely in-frame clones and lacks some. The data contain 2 million to 2.5 million clones, more than 80% of them singletons. This clonotype was obtained from a man in his late teens or twenties in good health. Some clones in this sample may be carry-over from other donors' samples. The gene calls are TRBV6-1 and TRBJ2-1, with a possible D match to TRBD2 (6 bases). The sample consisted of naive CD4+ T cells from PBMCs. Subset defined: CD45RA+ positively selected. CDR3 bases: TGTGCCAGCAGTGATCAACCGGGTAGCGGATTTTACAATGAGCAGTTCTTC. Translating gives CASSDQPGSGFYNEQFF.